A single sample gave rise to the 7 T cell receptor beta chains below, sequenced in a study of persistence of HIV-infected CD4 T cells. These receptors are not linked to any known antigen. Cells were stimulated nonspecifically with anti-CD3/anti-CD28 magnetic beads. CD4+ T cells upregulating both CD40 ligand and CD69 were sorted as responding cells. This was the immunoSEQ version 4 assay in survey mode. Using immunoSEQ multiplex PCR, the repertoire was profiled, and TCRdb retains in-frame clones only, with some absent. The table has 40,000 to 45,000 clones, about nine tenths seen once. Here the sequenced sample was CD4+ T cells sorted from PBMCs after roughly 18-hour stimulation, taken from a patient who received antiretroviral therapy. Source of these receptors: an adult man with HIV who was CMV-seropositive.

This chain uses TRBV12-5 with TRBJ1-4; TRBD1 is a possible D gene (6 bases). CDR3 length equals 14 residues. Germline V gene data show CDR1 as LGHNT and CDR2 as FRNRAP. Between the trimmed V and J ends, which lost 5 bases and 8 bases, there was a span of 15 bases. The CDR3 sequence: CASGQTGMTEKLFF. CDR3 DNA: TGTGCTAGTGGTCAAACAGGGATGACAGAAAAACTGTTTTTT.

This chain connects TRBV29-1 to TRBJ1-1; 8 bases fit TRBD1. J was trimmed by 6 bases and V by 5 bases; bases with no gene match: 5. The length of the CDR3 is 12 residues. Germline assignment: CDR1 SQVTM and CDR2 ANQGSEA. CDR3 coding DNA: TGCAGCGTTCTCAGGGGGCCGGCTGAAGCTTTCTTT. Translating gives CSVLRGPAEAFF. Drawing the rest from reference TRBV29-1 and TRBJ1-1, the complete variable domain is SAVISQKPSRDICQRGTSLTIQCQVDSQVTMMFWYRQQPGQSLTLIATANQGSEATYESGFVIDKFPISRPNLTFSTLTVSNMSPEDSSIYLCSVLRGPAEAFFGQGTRLTVV.

The genes are TRBV19 and TRBJ2-3, with a weak D call TRBD2 (6 bases). The CDR3 runs 14 residues. Looked up from germline, CDR1 is LNHDA and CDR2 is SQIVND (reference sequence). V was clipped by 6 bases and J by 2 bases, with 12 bases between them. The CDR3 DNA reads as TGTGCCAGTAGCGTCCGGGGGACCACAGATACGCAGTATTTT. It yields the protein CASSVRGTTDTQYF.

The chain is built from TRBV2 and TRBJ1-4; no clear D gene. The CDR3 has 18 amino acids. The germline V gene encodes CDR1 SNHLY and CDR2 FYNNEI. With 5 bases removed from V and 0 bases from J, the gap between germline ends came to 19 bases. This CDR3 reads CASSCSPEIKPTNEKLFF. CDR3 nucleotides: TGTGCCAGCAGTTGTAGTCCCGAAATTAAACCAACTAATGAAAAACTGTTTTTT.

V usage is TRBV7-3 and J usage is TRBJ2-1; 10 bases map to TRBD1. This CDR3 comprises 13 residues. The V gene's germline CDR1 is SGHTA and CDR2 FQGTGA. J lost 9 bases, V lost 2 bases, and 1 base had no gene match. The DNA of the CDR3 is TGTGCCAGCAGCTTAGGACAGGGGGTTGAGCAGTTCTTC. Encoded protein: CASSLGQGVEQFF.

The V call is TRBV23-1, the J call TRBJ2-6; the match to TRBD1 covers 8 bases. TRBV23-1 is an open reading frame, and its role is uncertain. The CDR3 runs 19 residues. V was pared by 1 base and J by 2 bases, with 10 bases of the junction left unmatched. CDR3 in DNA: TGCGCCAGCAGTCAATTGACCGGGACAGGCAAAGCTGGGGCCAACGTCCTGACTTTC. Translation: CASSQLTGTGKAGANVLTF.

V usage is TRBV21-1 and J usage is TRBJ2-7; TRBD2, the table's D call, lacks a check against the DNA. TRBV21-1 is termed a pseudogene. This CDR3 is built from 16 residues. The DNA for the CDR3 is TGTGCCAGCAGCAAAGACCATCGGGGGGGTAGGTACGAGCAGTACTTC. Translating gives CASSKDHRGGRYEQYF.